This T cell receptor (beta chain) came from a study of spatial heterogeneity in lung cancer. Study-wide context: Follow-up PBMC samples were sequenced when available, at a median of approximately 24 months after resection.

Time point in this sample: blood at routine non-recurrence follow-up after resection. Whole RNA obtained from tumor, nontumor lung or frozen PBMC underwent sequencing without sorting. Broader study findings: Expanded tumor TCRs that were ubiquitous appeared in blood more at resection than follow-up.

The V gene lost 2 bases and the J gene lost 0 bases, with 10 bases spanning the gap. Germline CDR1 KGHSY, CDR2 FQNENV. CDR3 length equals 15 residues. Via MiXCR, TCRdb re-called the 5' RACE reads, giving one row per CDR3 protein. The sample includes around 27,000 distinct CDR3 sequences, around 5.9% of them seen just once. This clonotype was detected ten times or more. As yet, its antigen is unknown. The sequenced sample was PBMCs, obtained at follow-up. The chain uses TRBV16 and TRBJ1-2; D is ambiguous. The TCR originated in a male donor with early-stage non-small cell lung cancer. Here the CDR3 DNA reads TGTGCCAGCAGCCAAGGCGAAAGGGCTAACTATGGCTACACCTTC. This encodes CASSQGERANYGYTF.